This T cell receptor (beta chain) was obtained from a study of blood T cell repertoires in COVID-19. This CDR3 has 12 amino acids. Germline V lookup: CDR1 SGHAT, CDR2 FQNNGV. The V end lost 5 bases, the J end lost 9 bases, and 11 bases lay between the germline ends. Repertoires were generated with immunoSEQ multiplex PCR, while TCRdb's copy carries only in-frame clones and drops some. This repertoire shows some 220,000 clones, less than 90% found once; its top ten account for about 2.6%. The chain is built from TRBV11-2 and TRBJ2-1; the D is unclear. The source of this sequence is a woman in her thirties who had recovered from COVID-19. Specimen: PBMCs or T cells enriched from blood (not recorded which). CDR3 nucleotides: TGTGCCAGCAGCAAGTCGGGTGGTGAGCAGTTCTTC. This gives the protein CASSKSGGEQFF.